This section outlines one T cell receptor (beta chain) sequence together with its context. Its antigen is not identified. Germline-derived CDR1 and CDR2 are MNHNS and SASEGT. Between the trimmed V and J ends, which lost 7 bases and 3 bases, there was a span of 15 bases. CDR3 size: 15 residues. This entry is derived from a study of cytomegalovirus exposure and HLA in healthy donors. Study-wide findings and caveats: Reports state that TCR beta sequences accurately predicted most subjects' HLA-A and HLA-B alleles. Earlier analysis found most TCR beta V segments productive about 90% or about 30% of the time.

PCR amplification relied on 60 Vbeta primers (plus 13 Jbeta primers). The assay was immunoSEQ multiplex PCR, and TCRdb's table has in-frame clones only and misses some. The sample holds more than 90,000 clones; roughly 79% are singletons and the top ten take about 4%. J is TRBJ2-2 and V is TRBV6-1; D is possibly TRBD1 (7 bases). Input material: PBMCs. The TCR sequence derives from a man aged 35-49 years in good health and CMV-seronegative. The CDR3 sequence is CASIRQGGDTGELFF. CDR3 nucleotides: TGTGCCAGCATCCGCCAGGGGGGCGACACCGGGGAGCTGTTTTTT.